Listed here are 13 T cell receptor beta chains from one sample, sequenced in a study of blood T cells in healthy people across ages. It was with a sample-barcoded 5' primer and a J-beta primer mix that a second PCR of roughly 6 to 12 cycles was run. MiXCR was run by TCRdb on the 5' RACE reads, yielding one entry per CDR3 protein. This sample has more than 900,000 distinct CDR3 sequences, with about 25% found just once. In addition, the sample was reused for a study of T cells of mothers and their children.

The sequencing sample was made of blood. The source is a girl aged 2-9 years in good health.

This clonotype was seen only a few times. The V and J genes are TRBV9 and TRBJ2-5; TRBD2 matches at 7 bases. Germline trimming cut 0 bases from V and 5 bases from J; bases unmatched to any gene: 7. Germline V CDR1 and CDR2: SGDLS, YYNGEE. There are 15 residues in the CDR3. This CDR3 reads CASSVVAGVGETQYF. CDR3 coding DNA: TGTGCCAGCAGCGTAGTTGCGGGAGTAGGGGAGACCCAGTACTTC. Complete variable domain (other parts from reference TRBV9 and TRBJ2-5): DSGVTQTPKHLITATGQRVTLRCSPRSGDLSVYWYQQSLDQGLQFLIQYYNGEERAKGNILERFSAQQFPDLHSELNLSSLELGDSALYFCASSVVAGVGETQYFGPGTRLLVL.

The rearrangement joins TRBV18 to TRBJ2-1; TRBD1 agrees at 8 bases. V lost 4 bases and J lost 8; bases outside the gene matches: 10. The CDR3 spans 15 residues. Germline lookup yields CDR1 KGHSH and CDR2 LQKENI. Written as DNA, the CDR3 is TGTGCCAGCTCACTTCTTCTCTTGACAGGGGATGAGCAGTTCTTC. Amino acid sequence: CASSLLLLTGDEQFF.

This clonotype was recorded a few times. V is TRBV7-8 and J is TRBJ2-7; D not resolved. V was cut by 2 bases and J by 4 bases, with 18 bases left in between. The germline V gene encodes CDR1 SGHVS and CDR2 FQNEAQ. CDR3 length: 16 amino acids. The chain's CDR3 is CASSLPKAVLFYEQYF. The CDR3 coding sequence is TGTGCCAGCAGCTTACCGAAGGCCGTCCTGTTTTACGAGCAGTACTTC.

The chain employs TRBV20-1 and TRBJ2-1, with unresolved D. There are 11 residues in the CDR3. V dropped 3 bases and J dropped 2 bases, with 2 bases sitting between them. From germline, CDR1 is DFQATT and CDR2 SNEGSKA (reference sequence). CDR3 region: CSASPYNEQFF. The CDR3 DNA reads TGCAGTGCTAGCCCCTACAATGAGCAGTTCTTC.

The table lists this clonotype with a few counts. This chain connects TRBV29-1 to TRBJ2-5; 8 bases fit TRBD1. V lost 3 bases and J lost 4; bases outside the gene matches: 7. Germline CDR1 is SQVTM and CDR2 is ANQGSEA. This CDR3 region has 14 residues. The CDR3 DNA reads TGCAGCGTTGATCGGACAGGGATGGGAGAGACCCAGTACTTC. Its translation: CSVDRTGMGETQYF.

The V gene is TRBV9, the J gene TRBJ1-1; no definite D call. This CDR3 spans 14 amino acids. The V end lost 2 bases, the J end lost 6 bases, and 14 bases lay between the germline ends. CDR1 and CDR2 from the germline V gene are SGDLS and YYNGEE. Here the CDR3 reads CASSVSLSVSEAFF. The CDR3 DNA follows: TGTGCCAGCAGCGTTTCTCTATCCGTGTCTGAAGCTTTCTTT. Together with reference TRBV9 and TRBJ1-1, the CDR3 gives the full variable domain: DSGVTQTPKHLITATGQRVTLRCSPRSGDLSVYWYQQSLDQGLQFLIQYYNGEERAKGNILERFSAQQFPDLHSELNLSSLELGDSALYFCASSVSLSVSEAFFGQGTRLTVV.

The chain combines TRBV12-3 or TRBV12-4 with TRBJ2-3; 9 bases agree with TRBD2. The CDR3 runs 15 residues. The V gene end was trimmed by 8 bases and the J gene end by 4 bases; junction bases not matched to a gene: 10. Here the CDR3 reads CASLTFSGGSDTQYF. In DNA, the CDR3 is TGTGCCAGCCTTACGTTTAGCGGGGGTTCAGATACGCAGTATTTT.

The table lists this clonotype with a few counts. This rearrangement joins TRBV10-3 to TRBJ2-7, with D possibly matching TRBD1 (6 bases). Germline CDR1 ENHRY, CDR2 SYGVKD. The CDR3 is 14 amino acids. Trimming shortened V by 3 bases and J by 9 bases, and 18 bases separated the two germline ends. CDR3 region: CAISDPGQPRGQYF. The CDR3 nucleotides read TGTGCCATCAGTGACCCGGGACAACCACGAGGGCAGTACTTC.

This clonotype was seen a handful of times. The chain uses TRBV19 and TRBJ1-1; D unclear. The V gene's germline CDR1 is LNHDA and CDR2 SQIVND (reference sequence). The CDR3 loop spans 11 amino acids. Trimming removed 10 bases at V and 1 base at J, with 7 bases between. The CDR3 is CATQRNTEAFF. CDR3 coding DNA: TGTGCCACCCAGAGGAACACTGAAGCTTTCTTT.

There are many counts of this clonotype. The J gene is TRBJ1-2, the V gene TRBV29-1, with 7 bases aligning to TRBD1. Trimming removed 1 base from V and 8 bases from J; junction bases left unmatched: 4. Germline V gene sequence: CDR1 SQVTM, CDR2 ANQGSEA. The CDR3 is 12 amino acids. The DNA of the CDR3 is TGCAGCGTTGAAGGCAACAGGGGCGGCTACACCTTC. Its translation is CSVEGNRGGYTF.

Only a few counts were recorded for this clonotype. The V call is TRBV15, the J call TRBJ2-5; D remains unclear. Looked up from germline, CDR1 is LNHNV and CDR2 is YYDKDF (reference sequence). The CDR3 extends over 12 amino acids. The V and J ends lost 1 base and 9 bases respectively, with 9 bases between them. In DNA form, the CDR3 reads TGTGCCACCAGCAGAGTCGGTGTTCCCCAGTACTTC. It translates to CATSRVGVPQYF.

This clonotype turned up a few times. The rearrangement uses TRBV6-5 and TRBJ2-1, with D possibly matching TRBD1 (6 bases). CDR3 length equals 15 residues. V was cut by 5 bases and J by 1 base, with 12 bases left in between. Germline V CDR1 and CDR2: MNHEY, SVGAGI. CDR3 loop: CASSTDRRSYNEQFF. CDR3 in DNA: TGTGCCAGCAGTACCGACAGGAGGTCCTACAATGAGCAGTTCTTC.

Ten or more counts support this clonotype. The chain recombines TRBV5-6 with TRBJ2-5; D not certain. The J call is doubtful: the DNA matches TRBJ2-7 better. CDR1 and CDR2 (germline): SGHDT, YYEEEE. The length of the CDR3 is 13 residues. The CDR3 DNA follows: TGTGCCAGCAGCTTTTCCCCGACCTACGAGCAGTACTTC. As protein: CASSFSPTYEQYF.